The TCR beta chain under discussion was sequenced for a study of beta chain features in type 1 diabetes. Study conclusions and caveats: A pattern of fewer insertions and more deletions at VDJ junctions was seen in type 1 diabetes patients. Naive, central memory and Treg TCRB repertoires appeared more alike in patients than in healthy donors. Researchers report that Type 1 diabetes patients had moderately but significantly shorter TCRB CDR3s across all four CD4+ subsets.

The authors sorted CD4+ naive, central memory, regulatory and stem cell-like memory cells via CD45RO/CCR7/CD25/CD127/CD95/CD27. Points on this clone: Its target is unknown.

Expressed TCRB transcripts were sequenced, since all the RNA that had been isolated was reverse transcribed. Method: immunoSEQ multiplex PCR; TCRdb's copy keeps in-frame clones and lacks some. Of 390,000 or so clones listed, roughly 14% are singletons. Unmatched junction bases numbered 8, after V lost 6 bases and J lost 4 bases. CDR1 and CDR2 (germline): LNHDA, SQIVND (reference sequence). The CDR3 spans 14 residues. The sequence was obtained from a man aged 25-45 years in good health. This rearrangement joins TRBV19 to TRBJ1-1, with 7 bases lining up with TRBD1. What was sequenced was naive CD4+ T cells from blood. CDR3 protein: CASRRQGPGTEAFF. CDR3 nucleotides: TGTGCCAGTAGGAGACAGGGCCCGGGCACTGAAGCTTTCTTT.